Below are 31 T cell receptor beta chains sequenced from a single sample in a study of cytotoxic CD8 clonotypes in ibrutinib-treated CLL. The protocol was immunoSEQ multiplex PCR, while the TCRdb copy is restricted to in-frame clones and leaves out a portion. This sample has 300,000 to 400,000 clones; over 55% occur once, and the top ten carry around 6.6%. The starting material was PBMCs, obtained after 36 months of ibrutinib treatment. Receptors originate from a human donor with chronic lymphocytic leukemia.

V is TRBV10-3 and J is TRBJ2-5; a possible D gene is TRBD1 (5 bases). The CDR3 totals 12 residues. The germline V gene has CDR1 ENHRY and CDR2 SYGVKD. V was trimmed by 11 bases and J by 4 bases, leaving 14 bases between them. The CDR3 protein is CASGQDVETQYF. The CDR3 DNA reads TGTGCCTCCGGACAAGATGTAGAGACCCAGTACTTC.

The CDR3 nucleotides read TGTGCCAGCAGCCCCCTGGGGACAAAGCTCCCAGATACGCAGTATTTT. Translation: CASSPLGTKLPDTQYF. This chain connects TRBV7-9 to TRBJ2-3, with TRBD1 as a possible D gene (6 bases). The CDR3 covers 16 residues. V was pared by 5 bases and J by 4 bases, with 19 bases between. Looked up from germline, CDR1 is SEHNR and CDR2 is FQNEAQ (reference sequence). The full variable domain, with the rest looked up from reference TRBV7-9 and TRBJ2-3, is DTGVSQNPRHKITKRGQNVTFRCDPISEHNRLYWYRQTLGQGPEFLTYFQNEAQLEKSRLLSDRFSAERPKGSFSTLEIQRTEQGDSAMYLCASSPLGTKLPDTQYFGPGTRLTVL.

The chain employs TRBV5-1 and TRBJ1-2, with D unresolved. This CDR3 has 13 amino acids. The ends were cut back, 0 bases at V and 7 bases at J, with 10 bases in the middle. The germline gives CDR1 SGHRS, CDR2 YFSETQ. The CDR3 reads CASSLAARSGYTF. The CDR3 DNA sequence: TGCGCCAGCAGCTTGGCGGCGAGAAGTGGCTACACCTTC.

The chain couples TRBV15 to TRBJ2-3; perhaps TRBD1 as D (5 bases). The germline gives CDR1 LNHNV, CDR2 YYDKDF (reference sequence). This CDR3 region has 14 residues. V was pared by 0 bases and J by 6 bases, with 10 bases between. The CDR3 is CATSRDQGSDTQYF. CDR3 nucleotide sequence: TGTGCCACCAGCAGAGATCAGGGATCCGATACGCAGTATTTT.

This sequence joins TRBV18 and TRBJ2-3, with TRBD1 matching 11 bases. CDR1 KGHSH and CDR2 LQKENI come from the germline V gene. V gave up 5 bases and J gave up 10 bases; unmatched junction bases: 2. The CDR3 extends over 12 amino acids. CDR3 DNA sequence: TGTGCCAGCTCAGCGGGACAGGGGGCGCAGTATTTT. Its protein product is CASSAGQGAQYF.

The genes are TRBV19 and TRBJ1-3, with D possibly being TRBD1 (5 bases). Germline V gene lookup returns CDR1 LNHDA and CDR2 SQIVND (reference sequence). V dropped 6 bases and J dropped 0 bases, with 15 bases sitting between them. CDR3 length: 16 amino acids. CDR3 in amino acids: CASRSRTPSSGNTIYF. CDR3 nucleotide sequence: TGTGCCAGTAGGAGTAGGACACCGAGCTCTGGAAACACCATATATTTT.

This clone was recorded a few times. The chain employs TRBV11-2 and TRBJ2-2; D is unresolved. Germline V gene sequence: CDR1 SGHAT, CDR2 FQNNGV. V was clipped by 6 bases and J by 8 bases, with 7 bases between them. This CDR3 has 11 amino acids. CDR3 protein: CASRISGELFF. Here the CDR3 DNA reads TGTGCCAGCAGGATATCTGGGGAGCTGTTTTTT.

This rearrangement joins TRBV4-3 to TRBJ2-1; no firm D call. Germline V CDR1 and CDR2: LGHNA, YSLEER. The CDR3 has 14 amino acids. Trimming shortened V by 1 base and J by 5 bases, and 9 bases separated the two germline ends. The CDR3 DNA reads TGCGCCAGCAGCCAAGTTTCAGGCCACAATGAGCAGTTCTTC. Protein sequence: CASSQVSGHNEQFF.

The J gene is TRBJ1-1, the V gene TRBV5-1; 8 bases match TRBD1. From germline, CDR1 is SGHRS and CDR2 YFSETQ. The V gene end was trimmed by 6 bases and the J gene end by 4 bases; junction bases not matched to a gene: 8. This CDR3 has 14 amino acids. CDR3 DNA: TGCGCCAGCAACTCTCTCACAGGGGGCACTGAAGCTTTCTTT. Translating gives CASNSLTGGTEAFF.

The chain has TRBV4-1 and TRBJ2-7, with 11 bases that match TRBD1. With V trimmed by 4 bases and J by 7 bases, 6 bases remained unmatched. The CDR3 sequence is 14 residues long. Germline V lookup: CDR1 MGHRA, CDR2 YSYEKL. CDR3: CASSLRTGGWEQYF. The CDR3 bases are TGCGCCAGCAGCCTTAGGACAGGGGGCTGGGAGCAGTACTTC.

In its sample, this clone was seen a few times. This sequence joins TRBV7-8 and TRBJ2-7; TRBD2 aligns across 10 bases. Looked up from germline, CDR1 is SGHVS and CDR2 is FQNEAQ. After removal of 1 base from V and 3 bases from J, the junction contained 6 bases not matched to a gene. There are 16 residues in the CDR3. The CDR3 spells CASSLVPSGSIYEQYF. CDR3 nucleotide sequence: TGTGCCAGCAGCTTAGTACCTAGCGGGAGTATCTACGAGCAGTACTTC. Full variable domain (outside the CDR3, taken from reference TRBV7-8 and TRBJ2-7): GAGVSQSPRYKVAKRGQDVALRCDPISGHVSLFWYQQALGQGPEFLTYFQNEAQLDKSGLPSDRFFAERPEGSVSTLKIQRTQQEDSAVYLCASSLVPSGSIYEQYFGPGTRLTVT.

The chain uses TRBV5-1 and TRBJ2-3; D possibly corresponds to TRBD2 (5 bases). The CDR3 runs 14 residues. Germline values: CDR1 SGHRS, CDR2 YFSETQ. Trimming stripped 0 bases from V and 5 bases from J, with 10 bases between. Here the CDR3 reads CASSLEGREDTQYF. As DNA, the CDR3 is TGCGCCAGCAGCTTGGAGGGCCGGGAAGATACGCAGTATTTT.

The V and J genes are TRBV9 and TRBJ2-7; unclear D gene. Trimming pared 0 bases from V and 0 bases from J, leaving 7 bases between. The CDR3 loop spans 14 amino acids. Germline CDR1 SGDLS, CDR2 YYNGEE. The CDR3 coding sequence is TGTGCCAGCAGCGTAGGCGAGTTCTCCTACGAGCAGTACTTC. It encodes CASSVGEFSYEQYF.

The chain combines TRBV6-5 with TRBJ2-7, with 12 bases aligning to TRBD2. The germline V gene encodes CDR1 MNHEY and CDR2 SVGAGI. The CDR3 totals 11 residues. V gave up 11 bases and J gave up 6 bases; unmatched junction bases: 2. The CDR3 sequence: CASGLAGEQYF. CDR3 bases: TGTGCCTCGGGACTAGCGGGCGAGCAGTACTTC.

This clone was seen a handful of times. The chain couples TRBV23-1 to TRBJ2-7; D is ambiguous. TRBV23-1 is designated an ORF whose function remains uncertain. This CDR3 region has 8 residues. V was pared by 10 bases and J by 3 bases, with 1 base between. In DNA, the CDR3 is TGCGCCAACTACGAGCAGTACTTC. This sequence encodes CANYEQYF.

The genes are TRBV5-1 and TRBJ2-5, with 7 bases matching TRBD1. CDR1 is SGHRS, CDR2 YFSETQ, per germline. The length of the CDR3 is 16 residues. V lost 3 bases, J lost 4 bases, and 12 bases stayed unmatched. The CDR3 loop is CASSSPYRGPRETQYF. As DNA, the CDR3 is TGCGCCAGCAGCTCACCCTACAGGGGACCTCGAGAGACCCAGTACTTC.

This clone occurred once. This sequence joins TRBV19 and TRBJ1-5; D remains unclear. The CDR3 length is 13 residues. Germline V gene lookup returns CDR1 LNHDA and CDR2 SQIVND (reference sequence). Trimming took 3 bases from V and 7 from J, leaving 10 bases between them. The CDR3 nucleotides are TGTGCCAGTAGTATCTGGGTCCCCCAGCCCCAGCATTTT. Translation gives CASSIWVPQPQHF.

The V call is TRBV7-8, the J call TRBJ2-7, with D maybe TRBD2 (5 bases). CDR3 length: 15 amino acids. The germline CDR1 and CDR2 sequences are SGHVS and FQNEAQ. The V end lost 3 bases, the J end lost 1 base, and 13 bases lay between the germline ends. CDR3 nucleotide sequence: TGTGCCAGCAGCTTGGCGGGCCTATTTTCCTACGAGCAGTACTTC. Encoded protein: CASSLAGLFSYEQYF.

The rearrangement links TRBV6-5 to TRBJ2-7; no clear D gene. In germline, CDR1 is MNHEY, CDR2 SVGAGI. V shed 2 bases and J shed 2 bases, with 7 bases lying between them. The CDR3 covers 13 residues. The CDR3 sequence: CASSYMETYEQYF. The DNA of the CDR3 is TGTGCCAGCAGTTACATGGAAACCTACGAGCAGTACTTC.

The chain uses TRBV28 and TRBJ2-7; 8 bases are shared with TRBD1. With 7 bases clipped from V and 2 bases from J, the junction kept 7 bases outside the gene matches. The CDR3 length is 14 residues. CDR1 is MDHEN and CDR2 is SYDVKM in the germline V gene. The CDR3 DNA is TGTGCCAGCACTCACAGGGGGTGGGCCTACGAGCAGTACTTC. Translating it yields CASTHRGWAYEQYF.

This sequence joins TRBV15 and TRBJ2-3, with TRBD2 identical over 7 bases. V was pared by 1 base and J by 2 bases, with 6 bases of the junction left unmatched. The CDR3 spans 16 residues. CDR1 and CDR2 from the germline V gene are LNHNV and YYDKDF (reference sequence). For the CDR3, the DNA is TGTGCCACCAGCAGAGGCGGGAGTTCGTTCACAGATACGCAGTATTTT. Translation gives CATSRGGSSFTDTQYF.

CDR3 DNA sequence: TGTGCCAGCACCAACCCCAGGAACCCCGGTGGAGCTTTCTTT. It encodes CASTNPRNPGGAFF. The rearrangement links TRBV21-1 to TRBJ1-1; no check of the table's D call, TRBD1, against the DNA was made. TRBV21-1 represents a pseudogene. This CDR3 has 14 amino acids.

This clone was detected only once. The chain is built from TRBV29-1 and TRBJ1-2; TRBD1 matches 10 bases. The CDR3 has 16 amino acids. With V trimmed by 4 bases and J by 3 bases, 11 bases remained unmatched. The germline gives CDR1 SQVTM, CDR2 ANQGSEA. In DNA, the CDR3 is TGCAGCGTTGGTGTGGGACAGGGGTTTTCCGACTATGGCTACACCTTC. The encoded protein is CSVGVGQGFSDYGYTF.

This clone has only one observation. The rearrangement uses TRBV6-1 and TRBJ1-1, with a tentative D call TRBD1 (6 bases). The CDR3 is 15 amino acids. Per the germline V gene, CDR1 is MNHNS and CDR2 is SASEGT. Trimming stripped 2 bases from V and 1 base from J, with 11 bases between. The CDR3 protein is CASSETGTPNTEAFF. CDR3 coding DNA: TGTGCCAGCAGTGAAACAGGGACACCGAACACTGAAGCTTTCTTT.

A word on this clone: A far larger clone is one base from this, pointing to a likely read error. The J gene is TRBJ1-5, the V gene TRBV6-6, with D uncertain. Per germline, CDR1 MNHNY and CDR2 SVGAGI (reference sequence). This CDR3 region has 15 residues. The CDR3 reads CASSDAGYSNQPQHF. CDR3 sequence (DNA): TGCGCCAGCAGTGACGCAGGTTATAGCAATCAGCCCCAGCATTTT.

V gene TRBV7-9 combines with J gene TRBJ2-5; the D is unclear. Trimming shortened V by 5 bases and J by 3 bases, and 7 bases separated the two germline ends. CDR1 is SEHNR, CDR2 FQNEAQ, per germline (reference sequence). CDR3 length equals 12 residues. The CDR3 is CASSTSKETQYF. The CDR3 DNA is TGTGCCAGCAGCACCAGTAAAGAGACCCAGTACTTC.

The chain combines TRBV11-2 with TRBJ2-1; possibly TRBD2 for D (6 bases). V lost 5 bases, J lost 4 bases, and 12 bases lay in between. The CDR3 is 14 amino acids. The germline CDR1 and CDR2 sequences are SGHAT and FQNNGV. The CDR3 DNA sequence: TGTGCCAGCAGCCCAAGAGCGGGTTACAATGAGCAGTTCTTC. This translates into CASSPRAGYNEQFF.

CDR3 sequence (DNA): TGCGCCAGCAGCCAAGGGGTAGGGCCATTAAACGAGCAGTACTTC. This gives the protein CASSQGVGPLNEQYF. V gene TRBV5-1 combines with J gene TRBJ2-7, with D possibly being TRBD1 (5 bases). The CDR3 has 15 residues. Germline V gene sequence: CDR1 SGHRS, CDR2 YFSETQ. V lost 4 bases, J lost 5 bases, and 19 bases lay in between.

This clone was picked up a small number of times. The chain uses TRBV28 and TRBJ2-7; D remains unclear. Germline CDR1 reads MDHEN; CDR2 reads SYDVKM. V was trimmed by 2 bases and J by 8 bases, leaving 7 bases between them. This CDR3 contains 11 residues. CDR3 in DNA: TGTGCCAGCAGTTTAGGGGTGCAGCAGTACTTC. Its protein is CASSLGVQQYF.

The V gene is TRBV5-1, the J gene TRBJ1-1; TRBD1 is a possible D gene (5 bases). The germline V and J ends were trimmed by 4 bases and 5 bases, with 18 bases remaining between them. CDR3 length: 15 residues. The germline gives CDR1 SGHRS, CDR2 YFSETQ. CDR3 sequence (DNA): TGCGCCAGCAGCCACCTAAGAGGGGACGGAACTGAAGCTTTCTTT. It translates to CASSHLRGDGTEAFF.

The chain links TRBV11-2 to TRBJ1-1; weak D call: TRBD1 (5 bases). V was clipped by 7 bases and J by 5 bases, with 20 bases between them. CDR3 length equals 15 residues. Germline CDR1 SGHAT, CDR2 FQNNGV. The CDR3 protein is CASNDDRGTCTEAFF. The DNA for the CDR3 is TGTGCCAGCAACGACGACCGCGGGACTTGTACTGAAGCTTTCTTT.